This T cell receptor beta chain came from a study of vaccination effects on CD4 cells after COVID-19. Study overall: It was a median of 72 days after the second dose that post-vaccine samples were obtained.

This CDR3 spans 15 amino acids. The germline gives CDR1 LNHDA, CDR2 SQIVND (reference sequence). V was cut by 2 bases and J by 7 bases, with 14 bases left in between. Subsequent to a culture period of 10 to 11 days, CD4+ T cells were isolated. Every participant took two doses of the BNT162b2 or mRNA-1273 vaccine. Worth noting for this clone: Antigen unknown.

Study-wide points: Clones of infection and vaccine origin contracted markedly late after vaccination.

Repertoires were generated with immunoSEQ multiplex PCR, while TCRdb's copy carries only in-frame clones and drops some. This sample has some 69,000 clones; nearly 75% occur once, and the top ten carry about 2.3%. This chain connects TRBV19 to TRBJ1-4; D uncertain. The sequence was obtained from a human donor who received a COVID-19 vaccine. This material consisted of CD4+ T cells from PBMCs cultured without peptide, taken after COVID-19 vaccination. The CDR3 DNA reads as TGTGCCAGTAGTATACAAGGCAGCCGAGGTGAAAAACTGTTTTTT. Encoded protein: CASSIQGSRGEKLFF. The full variable domain, its missing parts supplied by reference TRBV19 and TRBJ1-4, is DGGITQSPKYLFRKEGQNVTLSCEQNLNHDAMYWYRQDPGQGLRLIYYSQIVNDFQKGDIAEGYSVSREKKESFPLTVTSAQKNPTAFYLCASSIQGSRGEKLFFGSGTQLSVL.